The 8 T cell receptor beta chains in this list originate from one sample, sequenced in a study of blood T cell repertoires in COVID-19. Only in-frame clones appear in the TCRdb table, and some are missing; sequencing was by immunoSEQ multiplex PCR. Of roughly 200,000 clones in the sample, about 83% were seen once. Material for sequencing was PBMCs or T cells enriched from blood (not recorded which). Receptor source: a woman aged 45 to 65 who had been exposed to COVID-19.

The gene calls are TRBV12-5 and TRBJ1-6; 8 bases agree with TRBD1. The CDR3 is 16 residues long. With 4 bases clipped from V and 6 bases from J, the junction kept 8 bases outside the gene matches. The germline CDR1 and CDR2 sequences are LGHNT and FRNRAP. Here the CDR3 DNA reads TGTGCTAGTGGTTCTACTACCGGGACAGGTAATTCACCCCTCCACTTT. It is translated as CASGSTTGTGNSPLHF. Supplemented by reference TRBV12-5 and TRBJ1-6, the full variable domain reads DARVTQTPRHKVTEMGQEVTMRCQPILGHNTVFWYRQTMMQGLELLAYFRNRAPLDDSGMPKDRFSAEMPDATLATLKIQPSEPRDSAVYFCASGSTTGTGNSPLHFGNGTRLTVT.

V is TRBV18 and J is TRBJ1-2; TRBD1 matches 7 bases. The CDR3 is 19 residues long. CDR1 is KGHSH and CDR2 is LQKENI in the germline V gene. Unmatched junction bases numbered 16, after V lost 3 bases and J lost 0 bases. The CDR3 reads CASSPTLRQGVIANYGYTF. CDR3 in DNA: TGTGCCAGCTCACCGACGCTAAGACAGGGAGTTATCGCTAACTATGGCTACACCTTC. Full variable domain (outside the CDR3, taken from reference TRBV18 and TRBJ1-2): NAGVMQNPRHLVRRRGQEARLRCSPMKGHSHVYWYRQLPEEGLKFMVYLQKENIIDESGMPKERFSAEFPKEGPSILRIQQVVRGDSAAYFCASSPTLRQGVIANYGYTFGSGTRLTVV.

The chain recombines TRBV28 with TRBJ1-1; a possible D gene is TRBD1 (6 bases). The CDR3 extends over 13 amino acids. Germline V CDR1 and CDR2: MDHEN, SYDVKM. V was shortened by 7 bases and J by 4 bases, with 13 bases between the two germline ends. The CDR3 coding sequence is TGTGCCAGCACAGGGGCTGGGCGCACTGAAGCTTTCTTT. Amino acid sequence: CASTGAGRTEAFF.

This clone was counted between two and nine times. The V gene is TRBV5-1, the J gene TRBJ2-7; D is perhaps TRBD1 (6 bases). Germline V gene sequence: CDR1 SGHRS, CDR2 YFSETQ. Trimming took off 3 bases at V and 3 bases at J, with 10 bases between the two ends. The CDR3 contains 13 residues. DNA of the CDR3: TGCGCCAGCAGCTCTGGACAGCTCTACGAGCAGTACTTC. This sequence encodes CASSSGQLYEQYF.

The chain carries TRBV19 and TRBJ2-7; a possible D gene is TRBD2 (5 bases). CDR3 length equals 14 residues. The V gene's germline CDR1 is LNHDA and CDR2 SQIVND (reference sequence). Trimming removed 6 bases at V and 6 bases at J, with 18 bases between. The CDR3: CASSSLAGLGEQYF. In nucleotides, the CDR3 is TGTGCCAGTAGCTCCCTTGCGGGTTTGGGCGAGCAGTACTTC.

The chain has TRBV2 and TRBJ2-7, with no clear D. V gave up 0 bases and J gave up 6 bases, with 15 bases separating them. The CDR3 loop spans 15 amino acids. Germline V gene data show CDR1 as SNHLY and CDR2 as FYNNEI. The CDR3 loop is CASSEARPTMGEQYF. CDR3 coding DNA: TGTGCCAGCAGTGAAGCGAGGCCGACGATGGGCGAGCAGTACTTC.

The chain is built from TRBV10-3 and TRBJ1-2, with 7 positions matching TRBD1. The junction had 13 bases not matched to a gene; V was cut back by 0 bases and J by 6 bases. CDR1 is ENHRY and CDR2 is SYGVKD in the germline V gene. The CDR3 spans 17 residues. The CDR3 protein is CAISESTRNRGEDGYTF. The CDR3 DNA is TGTGCCATCAGTGAGTCGACTCGGAACAGGGGTGAGGATGGCTACACCTTC.

The V and J genes are TRBV10-2 and TRBJ1-2; a possible D gene is TRBD1 (5 bases). V was clipped by 3 bases and J by 1 base, with 9 bases between them. The germline V gene encodes CDR1 WSHSY and CDR2 SAAADI. This CDR3 has 14 residues. The CDR3 loop reads CASSEGDSNYGYTF. The CDR3 DNA reads as TGCGCCAGCAGTGAAGGAGACAGTAACTATGGCTACACCTTC.